This T cell receptor (beta chain) originates from a study of cytomegalovirus exposure and HLA in healthy donors. Study observations and caveats: Most CMV-associated TCR beta chains were later found to appear HLA-restricted.

To note about this clone: Its antigen is as yet unknown.

J was trimmed by 4 bases and V by 3 bases; bases with no gene match: 7. From germline, CDR1 is LNHDA and CDR2 SQIVND (reference sequence). The CDR3 has 15 amino acids. This PCR relied on a set of 60 Vbeta primers and 13 Jbeta primers. The assay was immunoSEQ multiplex PCR, and TCRdb's table has in-frame clones only and misses some. Counted here are 150,000 to 200,000 clones, 80% occurring once; the ten biggest clones make up approximately 10%. The rearrangement joins TRBV19 to TRBJ2-3; 7 nucleotides align to TRBD2. Source material: PBMCs. This clonotype originated in a man younger than 35 in good health and CMV-seropositive. The CDR3 sequence is CASSIGGSFADTQYF. CDR3 nucleotides: TGTGCCAGTAGTATCGGCGGGAGTTTCGCAGATACGCAGTATTTT.